The 12 T cell receptor beta chains reported below all come from one sample, sequenced in a study of T cells in Graves' hyperthyroidism and ophthalmopathy. Researchers amplified the TCR beta CDR3 regions from RNA transcripts. First-round RT-PCR of the TCR CDR3 relied on the HTBI primer set. TCRdb re-derived calls from the multiplex PCR reads in MiXCR, one entry per CDR3 protein. The profile shows approximately 350,000 distinct CDR3 sequences, roughly 15% of them singletons. The sequencing sample was made of blood. The receptor source for this set is a woman aged 55-69 years with Graves' ophthalmopathy.

The chain links TRBV5-4 to TRBJ2-7; the D call may be TRBD1 or TRBD2 (5 bases each). The CDR3 totals 14 residues. Germline V gene data show CDR1 as SGHNT and CDR2 as YYREEE (reference sequence). V was clipped by 4 bases and J by 5 bases, with 16 bases between them. CDR3 coding DNA: TGTGCCAGCAGCGGTTCTTTCGGGGCGGACGAGCAGTACTTC. It translates to CASSGSFGADEQYF.

This clonotype was seen ten or more times. The rearrangement links TRBV12-3 or TRBV12-4 to TRBJ2-1, with TRBD2 as a possible D gene (5 bases). V was pared by 4 bases and J by 2 bases, with 12 bases between. The CDR3 length is 15 residues. Here the CDR3 reads CASSSPGGPYNEQFF. The CDR3 DNA sequence: TGTGCCAGCAGTTCCCCTGGCGGGCCCTACAATGAGCAGTTCTTC.

This clonotype was found many times. This sequence joins TRBV6-1 and TRBJ2-7, with 8 bases lining up with TRBD1. There are 13 residues in the CDR3. J gave up 4 bases and V 4 bases, and 3 bases lay outside the gene matches. In germline, CDR1 is MNHNS, CDR2 SASEGT. Written as DNA, the CDR3 is TGTGCCAGCAGTGCCAACAGGGGGTACGAGCAGTACTTC. Translating gives CASSANRGYEQYF.

The chain employs TRBV6-5 and TRBJ2-1; the D is unclear. With 0 bases removed from V and 7 bases from J, the gap between germline ends came to 7 bases. Germline V gene lookup returns CDR1 MNHEY and CDR2 SVGAGI. The CDR3 is made up of 13 amino acids. The chain's CDR3 is CASSYSPENEQFF. The CDR3 coding sequence is TGTGCCAGCAGTTACTCGCCGGAAAATGAGCAGTTCTTC.

This clonotype has a count of ten or more. The CDR3: CATSDLSGSYEQYF. DNA of the CDR3: TGTGCCACCAGTGATTTGAGCGGATCCTACGAGCAGTACTTC. The chain links TRBV24-1 to TRBJ2-7; possible D gene TRBD2, 5 bases. The CDR3 is made up of 14 amino acids. From germline, CDR1 is KGHDR and CDR2 SFDVKD. Trimming left V 0 bases short and J 1 base short, with 6 bases between.

The sample holds many counts of this clonotype. The rearrangement uses TRBV20-1 and TRBJ2-1; 8 bases map to TRBD2. Looked up from germline, CDR1 is DFQATT and CDR2 is SNEGSKA (reference sequence). V gave up 5 bases and J gave up 1 base; unmatched junction bases: 10. CDR3 length equals 16 residues. CDR3 residues: CSAAPGTSSSYNEQFF. The CDR3 coding sequence is TGCAGTGCTGCCCCCGGGACTAGTTCGTCCTACAATGAGCAGTTCTTC.

The chain uses TRBV12-3 or TRBV12-4 and TRBJ2-6, with 8 bases fitting TRBD1. The CDR3 covers 16 residues. The V segment lost 9 bases and the J segment 0 bases; nucleotides outside the gene matches: 7. This chain's CDR3 is CASSRDRTSGANVLTF. CDR3 DNA sequence: TGTGCCAGTTCGAGGGACAGGACCTCTGGGGCCAACGTCCTGACTTTC.

This clonotype was observed a handful of times. This chain links TRBV5-1 with TRBJ2-5; D is tentatively TRBD1 or TRBD2 (5 bases each). The CDR3 covers 15 residues. CDR1 and CDR2 (germline): SGHRS, YFSETQ. Trimming took off 3 bases at V and 5 bases at J, with 17 bases between the two ends. The CDR3 sequence is CASSSGTFTRETQYF. CDR3 sequence (DNA): TGCGCCAGCAGCTCGGGGACGTTTACCAGGGAGACCCAGTACTTC.

The chain's CDR3 is CASSQDSSIEQFF. CDR3 nucleotides: TGCGCCAGCAGCCAAGATTCATCCATCGAGCAGTTCTTC. The V and J genes are TRBV4-1 and TRBJ2-1; D is ambiguous. The CDR3 totals 13 residues. Trimming took 0 bases from V and 10 from J, leaving 10 bases between them. CDR1 and CDR2 from the germline V gene are MGHRA and YSYEKL.

In its sample, this clonotype was seen a few times. This sequence joins TRBV5-1 and TRBJ2-1; 9 bases agree with TRBD2. CDR1 is SGHRS, CDR2 YFSETQ, per germline. The CDR3 covers 16 residues. J was trimmed by 4 bases and V by 3 bases; bases with no gene match: 8. CDR3 DNA: TGCGCCAGCAGCTCCCACCGGGCGGGAGGGTACAATGAGCAGTTCTTC. Residues: CASSSHRAGGYNEQFF. The full variable domain, rest sourced from reference TRBV5-1 and TRBJ2-1, is KAGVTQTPRYLIKTRGQQVTLSCSPISGHRSVSWYQQTPGQGLQFLFEYFSETQRNKGNFPGRFSGRQFSNSRSEMNVSTLELGDSALYLCASSSHRAGGYNEQFFGPGTRLTVL.

This clonotype appeared many times. The chain employs TRBV2 and TRBJ2-1, with 9 bases identical to TRBD2. Germline V lookup: CDR1 SNHLY, CDR2 FYNNEI. The CDR3 length is 16 residues. Trimming cost V 6 bases and J 3 bases; bases outside gene matches: 9. CDR3 sequence: CASRREGLLVYNEQFF. CDR3 DNA sequence: TGTGCCAGCAGGCGGGAGGGCCTCCTGGTCTACAATGAGCAGTTCTTC.

This chain links TRBV20-1 with TRBJ2-5, with TRBD2 identical over 13 bases. Germline lookup yields CDR1 DFQATT and CDR2 SNEGSKA (reference sequence). The CDR3 extends over 14 amino acids. After removal of 8 bases from V and 5 bases from J, the junction contained 8 bases not matched to a gene. CDR3 residues: CSKAGTSGTETQYF. CDR3 DNA: TGCAGTAAGGCCGGGACTAGCGGGACGGAGACCCAGTACTTC.